A selection of T cell receptor beta chains follows, all from one sample in a study of cytomegalovirus exposure and HLA in healthy donors. Clones were sequenced by immunoSEQ multiplex PCR, and TCRdb holds only the in-frame ones, with some missing. The sample has about 120,000 clones, under 85% seen once. The sequenced sample consisted of PBMCs. The receptors were gathered from a middle-aged man in good health and CMV-seropositive. Each CDR3 is given with its conserved first and last residue. D genes are given only for firm matches. The listing skips clone size in some rows; elsewhere it reads once, few, many or a size class.

clone_size	v_call	j_call	d_call	cdr3_nt	cdr3_aa
.	TRBV4-1	TRBJ2-7	TRBD1	TGCGCCAGCAGCCAAGTTGGGACAGGGGGCTACGAGCAGTACTTC	CASSQVGTGGYEQYF
.	TRBV7-9	TRBJ1-1	.	TGTGCCAGCAGCCCCCTCCGGGGTAAGAACACTGAAGCTTTCTTT	CASSPLRGKNTEAFF
.	TRBV7-2	TRBJ2-7	.	TGTGCCAGCAGCCGGGTTCCCGCCCAGACCACCTACGAGCAGTACTTC	CASSRVPAQTTYEQYF
.	TRBV5-1	TRBJ2-2	.	TGCGCCAGCAGCTTGCTGACCTCCGGGACGAACACCGGGGAGCTGTTTTTT	CASSLLTSGTNTGELFF
.	TRBV18	TRBJ2-7	.	TGTGCCAGCTCCCACAAACAGGGATCCCCTTACGAGCAGTACTTC	CASSHKQGSPYEQYF
.	TRBV13	TRBJ1-1	.	TGTGCCAGCAGCCCCCGGAGGAGGTTTCGGGCTTTCTTT	CASSPRRRFRAFF
.	TRBV5-6	TRBJ2-5	TRBD1	TGTGCCAGCAGATCTGGAGTGCAGGGGGCGGTTGAGACCCAGTACTTC	CASRSGVQGAVETQYF
.	TRBV5-4	TRBJ1-1	.	TGTGCCAGCAGCTACAGGGTTATGAACACTGAAGCTTTCTTT	CASSYRVMNTEAFF
.	TRBV6-5	TRBJ2-1	TRBD2	TGTGCCAGCAGTTACGGTACTAGCGGCTCCTACAATGAGCAGTTCTTC	CASSYGTSGSYNEQFF
once	TRBV7-2	TRBJ2-1	.	TGTGCCAGCAGGGCGGGTAGGGGGGGCATCAATGAGCAGTTCTTC	CASRAGRGGINEQFF
.	TRBV21-1	TRBJ2-2	.	TGTGCCAGCAGCAAAGATAGGGGGACCGGGGAGCTGTTTTTT	CASSKDRGTGELFF
once	TRBV19	TRBJ2-3	TRBD1	TGTGCCAGTAGACCGACAGGGGGGTCTGCGGGCGGTACGCAGTATTTT	CASRPTGGSAGGTQYF
.	TRBV7-9	TRBJ2-1	.	TGTGCCAGCGGGGGAGGGGGTACTTTGCGGAATGAGCAGTTCTTC	CASGGGGTLRNEQFF
once	TRBV7-2	TRBJ2-1	.	TGTGCCAGCAGCCTTGCCGGGAGCAGCTCCTACAATGAGCAGTTCTTC	CASSLAGSSSYNEQFF
few	TRBV19	TRBJ1-4	TRBD1	TGTGCCAGTAGTAGACAGGGGGCGGTGATGATGAACGAAAAACTGTTTTTT	CASSRQGAVMMNEKLFF
.	TRBV11-3	TRBJ2-1	TRBD2	TGTGCCAGCAGCTTAGTATCCAGCGGGGGAGGGAATGAGCAGTTCTTC	CASSLVSSGGGNEQFF
.	TRBV18	TRBJ2-7	TRBD1	TGTGCCAGCTCACCAGGGACAGGGAGTCCCTACGAGCAGTACTTC	CASSPGTGSPYEQYF
.	TRBV5-1	TRBJ1-3	TRBD1	TGCGCCAGCAGCCAGCGGGACAGGGGCCGCTCTGGAAACACCATATATTTT	CASSQRDRGRSGNTIYF
.	TRBV4-1	TRBJ2-1	TRBD1	TGCGCCAGCAGCCCCCCCCCGACAGGGTCGTCCTACAATGAGCAGTTCTTC	CASSPPPTGSSYNEQFF
.	TRBV19	TRBJ2-5	TRBD2	TGTGCCAGTACCCCGGGGGGGGTGGAGACCCAGTACTTC	CASTPGGVETQYF
.	TRBV28	TRBJ1-4	.	TGTGCCAGCAGACGAGACAGGACAACAACTAATGAAAAACTGTTTTTT	CASRRDRTTTNEKLFF
.	TRBV15	TRBJ1-1	.	TGTGCCACCAGCAGAGCCAGTATGAACACTGAAGCTTTCTTT	CATSRASMNTEAFF
few	TRBV7-9	TRBJ2-7	.	TGTGCCAGCAGCTTAGTGATGGCGGGCTACGAGCAGTACTTC	CASSLVMAGYEQYF
.	TRBV10-3	TRBJ1-5	.	TGTGCCATCAGTGAGGAGGATCGCCAGCCCCAGCATTTT	CAISEEDRQPQHF
.	TRBV5-4	TRBJ2-3	TRBD1	TGTGCCAGCAGCGGGGACAGGGAAACTAGCACAGATACGCAGTATTTT	CASSGDRETSTDTQYF
.	TRBV27	TRBJ1-1	TRBD1	TGTGCCAGTGCCCTTTGGGGCCCGACAGGGGGCAGGCGAGACACTGAAGCTTTCTTT	CASALWGPTGGRRDTEAFF
.	TRBV7-9	TRBJ2-7	.	TGTGCCAGCAGCTTAGAGACATGGGACGAGCAGTACTTC	CASSLETWDEQYF
.	TRBV11-2	TRBJ1-5	TRBD1	TGTGCCAGCAGTTCCGGGACAGGGGCGTCGCCCCAGCATTTT	CASSSGTGASPQHF
once	TRBV28	TRBJ1-6	TRBD1	TGTGCCAGCAGTTCGCCGGGACAGTATAATTCACCCCTCCACTTT	CASSSPGQYNSPLHF
many	TRBV27	TRBJ2-2	.	TGTGCCAGCAGTTTATTGGACAGCCAGTGGAACACCGGGGAGCTGTTTTTT	CASSLLDSQWNTGELFF
.	TRBV4-3	TRBJ1-2	.	TGCGCCAGCAGCCAAGAATCCAGCTATGGCTACACCTTC	CASSQESSYGYTF
once	TRBV5-1	TRBJ2-1	.	TGCGCCAGCAGCTTGGGCGGGGCCTACAATGAGCAGTTCTTC	CASSLGGAYNEQFF
.	TRBV2	TRBJ2-7	.	TGTGCCAGCAGTGCCAGGGACTACGAGCAGTACTTC	CASSARDYEQYF
.	TRBV7-9	TRBJ2-2	.	TGTGCCAGCAGCTTGGTCCCCCAGATGATCGGGGAGCTGTTTTTT	CASSLVPQMIGELFF
.	TRBV29-1	TRBJ2-7	TRBD1	TGCAGCGTTGAGGATTCGACAGGGATGAATGGCGAGCAGTACTTC	CSVEDSTGMNGEQYF
few	TRBV9	TRBJ1-6	.	TGTGCCAGCAGCGTTCGAAGCCGGGAATCACCCCTCCACTTT	CASSVRSRESPLHF
.	TRBV18	TRBJ2-1	TRBD2	TGTGCCAGCTCACCACAGGGGCTAGCGGGGGGCAATGAGCAGTTCTTC	CASSPQGLAGGNEQFF
.	TRBV9	TRBJ2-7	TRBD1	TGTGCCAGCAGCGCGCCCGGGACAGGGGACCACGAGCAGTACTTC	CASSAPGTGDHEQYF
.	TRBV7-9	TRBJ2-1	TRBD2	TGTGCCAGCAGCTCGCTAGCGGGGGGGCCTGGTGAGCAGTTCTTC	CASSSLAGGPGEQFF
.	TRBV7-2	TRBJ1-3	.	TGTGCCAGCAGCTTAGTCTGGCAGGCTGGAAACACCATATATTTT	CASSLVWQAGNTIYF
.	TRBV28	TRBJ1-6	.	TGTGCCAGCAGTATCGTGGCGGGGAGCTCCTATAATTCACCCCTCCACTTT	CASSIVAGSSYNSPLHF
few	TRBV4-1	TRBJ1-5	.	TGCGCCAGCAGCCAATTTGGACAGCCTAATCAGCCCCAGCATTTT	CASSQFGQPNQPQHF